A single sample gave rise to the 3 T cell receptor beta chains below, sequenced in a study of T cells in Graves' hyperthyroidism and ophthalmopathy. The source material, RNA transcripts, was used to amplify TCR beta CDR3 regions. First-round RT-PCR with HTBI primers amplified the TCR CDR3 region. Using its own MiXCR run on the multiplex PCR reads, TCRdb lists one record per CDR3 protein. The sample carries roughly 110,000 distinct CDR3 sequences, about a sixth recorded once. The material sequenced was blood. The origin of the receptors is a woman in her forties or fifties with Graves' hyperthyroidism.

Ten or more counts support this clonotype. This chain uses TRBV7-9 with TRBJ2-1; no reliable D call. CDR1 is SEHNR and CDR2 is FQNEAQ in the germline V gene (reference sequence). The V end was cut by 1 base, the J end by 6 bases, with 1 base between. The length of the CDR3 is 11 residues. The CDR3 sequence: CASSLVNEQFF. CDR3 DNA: TGTGCCAGCAGCTTAGTCAATGAGCAGTTCTTC.

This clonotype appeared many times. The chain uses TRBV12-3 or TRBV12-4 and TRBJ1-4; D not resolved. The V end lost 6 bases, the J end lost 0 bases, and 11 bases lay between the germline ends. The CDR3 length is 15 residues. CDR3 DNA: TGTGCCAGCAGACAAAACAGTGCAACTAATGAAAAACTGTTTTTT. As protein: CASRQNSATNEKLFF.

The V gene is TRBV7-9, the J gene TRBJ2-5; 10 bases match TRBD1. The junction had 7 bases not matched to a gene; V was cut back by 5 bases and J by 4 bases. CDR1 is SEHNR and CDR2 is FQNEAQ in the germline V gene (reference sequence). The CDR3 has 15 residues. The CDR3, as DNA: TGTGCCAGCAGCGAGGGACAGGGGCAGGGAGAGACCCAGTACTTC. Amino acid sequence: CASSEGQGQGETQYF.